This passage covers 31 T cell receptor beta chains from one sample sequenced in a study of CD4 T cells in relation to SARS-CoV-2 and coronaviruses. Method: immunoSEQ multiplex PCR; TCRdb's copy keeps in-frame clones and lacks some. The repertoire has some 60,000 clones, 92% of them found once; the top ten carry 0.3% to 0.5%. The sequenced sample was naive CD4+ T cells from PBMCs. Subset: naive CD4+ T cells isolated by negative enrichment. The receptors shown here come from an adult with COVID-19.

This rearrangement joins TRBV15 to TRBJ1-3, with D possibly matching TRBD1 (6 bases). V lost 5 bases, J lost 2 bases, and 13 bases lay in between. The germline gives CDR1 LNHNV, CDR2 YYDKDF (reference sequence). There are 15 residues in the CDR3. The CDR3 spells CATSYGGSTGNTIYF. In DNA form, the CDR3 reads TGTGCCACCAGCTATGGGGGCTCCACTGGAAACACCATATATTTT.

This CDR3 is CATSDGGSPSTDTQYF. The CDR3 bases are TGTGCCACCAGTGATGGCGGGAGCCCGAGCACAGATACGCAGTATTTT. The rearrangement links TRBV24-1 to TRBJ2-3; TRBD2 matches at 7 bases. The CDR3 loop spans 16 amino acids. Germline assignment: CDR1 KGHDR and CDR2 SFDVKD. V was pared by 3 bases and J by 0 bases, with 5 bases of the junction left unmatched.

This sequence joins TRBV10-3 and TRBJ1-1; D is unclear. Trimming removed 2 bases from V and 1 base from J, with 11 bases in between. CDR3 length: 15 amino acids. The germline V gene has CDR1 ENHRY and CDR2 SYGVKD. DNA for the CDR3: TGTGCCATCAGTGAGGCGGCAGCGACGAACACTGAAGCTTTCTTT. Its protein is CAISEAAATNTEAFF.

The rearrangement joins TRBV2 to TRBJ2-7; 8 nucleotides match TRBD2. The trim removed 4 bases at V and 0 bases at J, leaving 5 bases unmatched. The CDR3 consists of 15 residues. Germline CDR1 is SNHLY and CDR2 is FYNNEI. The CDR3 bases are TGTGCCAGCAGTGTTCACGGGAGGGCCTCCTACGAGCAGTACTTC. It yields the protein CASSVHGRASYEQYF.

This chain uses TRBV14 with TRBJ2-7; either TRBD1 or TRBD2 may fit D (5 bases each). V dropped 4 bases and J dropped 3 bases, with 13 bases sitting between them. This CDR3 is built from 14 residues. Germline assignment: CDR1 SGHDN and CDR2 FVKESK. In DNA form, the CDR3 reads TGTGCCAGCAGCCTGCCCGGGACCCTCTACGAGCAGTACTTC. The encoded protein is CASSLPGTLYEQYF.

The chain employs TRBV7-3 and TRBJ2-2; D is perhaps TRBD1 (5 bases). This CDR3 contains 12 residues. Germline V gives CDR1 SGHTA, CDR2 FQGTGA. V dropped 5 bases and J dropped 6 bases, with 7 bases sitting between them. The CDR3 DNA sequence: TGTGCCAGCAGCGAAGGGGCCGGGGAGCTGTTTTTT. Translation gives CASSEGAGELFF.

As regards this clone: A junction end diverges from the germline sequence, so it may reflect a read error. This chain uses TRBV13 with TRBJ2-7; D possibly corresponds to TRBD2 (6 bases). This CDR3 is 15 amino acids long. The germline CDR1 and CDR2 sequences are PRHDT and FYEKMQ (reference sequence). CDR3 sequence (DNA): TGTGCCGGCAGGATAACAGGCGGGATGACCTACGAGCAGTACTTC. Translated, it gives CAGRITGGMTYEQYF.

The V gene is TRBV28, the J gene TRBJ2-7; D gene uncertain. V lost 1 base and J 7 bases, leaving 20 bases between the germline ends. This CDR3 contains 16 residues. The germline CDR1 and CDR2 sequences are MDHEN and SYDVKM. The CDR3 is CASSLSDRVYYTEQYF. In DNA, the CDR3 is TGTGCCAGCAGTTTATCGGATCGTGTCTACTACACTGAGCAGTACTTC.

The chain carries TRBV30 and TRBJ2-5; no clear D gene. The CDR3 consists of 12 residues. CDR1 is GTSNPN and CDR2 is SVGIG in the germline V gene (reference sequence). Trimming left V 2 bases short and J 3 bases short, with 7 bases between. DNA of the CDR3: TGTGCCTGGAGTTGGACGGAAGAGACCCAGTACTTC. Translating gives CAWSWTEETQYF.

V usage is TRBV6-5 and J usage is TRBJ2-5, with D unclear. The CDR3 is 14 amino acids. The germline gives CDR1 MNHEY, CDR2 SVGAGI. Trimming took 8 bases from V and 5 from J, leaving 18 bases between them. CDR3 sequence (DNA): TGTGCCAGCTATTATAGAGGTGGTGGGGAGACCCAGTACTTC. This gives the protein CASYYRGGGETQYF.

The J gene is TRBJ1-6, the V gene TRBV30, with D maybe TRBD1 (5 bases). The germline gives CDR1 GTSNPN, CDR2 SVGIG (reference sequence). CDR3 size: 13 residues. V was pared by 0 bases and J by 13 bases, with 13 bases between. Written as DNA, the CDR3 is TGTGCCTGGAGTGTACAGGTCTCTGAGCCCCTCCACTTT. It specifies CAWSVQVSEPLHF.

The chain uses TRBV5-1 and TRBJ2-1; D not resolved. The germline V gene has CDR1 SGHRS and CDR2 YFSETQ. Between the trimmed V and J ends, which lost 1 base and 1 base, there was a span of 6 bases. CDR3 size: 14 residues. The CDR3 loop is CASSLTPSYNEQFF. CDR3 sequence (DNA): TGCGCCAGCAGCTTGACACCATCCTACAATGAGCAGTTCTTC.

The rearrangement links TRBV27 to TRBJ2-7, with 10 bases that match TRBD2. Germline V lookup: CDR1 MNHEY, CDR2 SMNVEV (reference sequence). CDR3 size: 15 residues. Trimming took 6 bases from V and 0 from J; bases not matched to a gene: 5. Here the CDR3 reads CASRRPSGSSYEQYF. CDR3 nucleotides: TGTGCCAGCAGGAGGCCTAGCGGGAGCTCCTACGAGCAGTACTTC.

This clone occurred once. V gene TRBV5-6 combines with J gene TRBJ2-1; D assignment may be TRBD1 or TRBD2 (6 bases each). The CDR3 covers 18 residues. V was pared by 2 bases and J by 4 bases, with 22 bases between. Germline CDR1 SGHDT, CDR2 YYEEEE. This CDR3 is CASSFVRGRKFGYNEQFF. In DNA, the CDR3 is TGTGCCAGCAGCTTCGTTAGGGGGAGGAAATTTGGTTACAATGAGCAGTTCTTC.

The chain links TRBV6-5 to TRBJ2-5, with D perhaps TRBD1 (5 bases). Deletions cut 8 bases from V and 0 bases from J, with 10 bases between. The CDR3 has 13 amino acids. Germline CDR1 MNHEY, CDR2 SVGAGI. For the CDR3, the DNA is TGTGCCAGCGCAAACAGGTACCAAGAGACCCAGTACTTC. It specifies CASANRYQETQYF.

The CDR3 is CASKSAGANVLTF. The DNA of the CDR3 is TGTGCCAGCAAGTCGGCTGGGGCCAACGTCCTGACTTTC. The chain employs TRBV2 and TRBJ2-6; D unresolved. V was cut by 7 bases and J by 2 bases, with 6 bases left in between. Germline-derived CDR1 and CDR2 are SNHLY and FYNNEI. The CDR3 totals 13 residues.

The genes are TRBV7-3 and TRBJ2-3, with D possibly matching TRBD2 (6 bases). Germline V gene lookup returns CDR1 SGHTA and CDR2 FQGTGA. The V end lost 5 bases, the J end lost 3 bases, and 18 bases lay between the germline ends. CDR3 length equals 16 residues. The CDR3 loop is CASSAMTSRETDTQYF. As DNA, the CDR3 is TGTGCCAGCAGCGCAATGACTAGTAGAGAAACAGATACGCAGTATTTT.

As DNA, the CDR3 is TGTGCCAGCAGTTACTCGAGATCGGGGGGCACCGGGGAGCTGTTTTTT. Amino acid sequence: CASSYSRSGGTGELFF. The J gene is TRBJ2-2, the V gene TRBV6-5, with 7 bases matching TRBD2. The CDR3 sequence is 16 residues long. Trimming removed 0 bases from V and 4 bases from J; junction bases left unmatched: 5. Germline values: CDR1 MNHEY, CDR2 SVGAGI.

V and J are TRBV7-3 and TRBJ2-5; no definite D call. Germline lookup yields CDR1 SGHTA and CDR2 FQGTGA. The CDR3 has 13 residues. Trimming removed 2 bases from V and 1 base from J, with 5 bases in between. The CDR3 reads CASSLFPQETQYF. The DNA for the CDR3 is TGTGCCAGCAGCTTATTCCCCCAAGAGACCCAGTACTTC.

This clone was counted a few times. CDR3 sequence reads: CATSSRLDSLYGYTF. In nucleotides, the CDR3 is TGTGCCACCAGCAGCCGATTAGACAGTCTGTATGGCTACACCTTC. The chain is built from TRBV15 and TRBJ1-2; TRBD1 might be the D (5 bases). Germline CDR1 LNHNV, CDR2 YYDKDF (reference sequence). With 3 bases removed from V and 5 bases from J, the gap between germline ends came to 16 bases. This CDR3 has 15 residues. The entire variable domain, with the rest obtained from reference TRBV15 and TRBJ1-2, is as follows: DAMVIQNPRYQVTQFGKPVTLSCSQTLNHNVMYWYQQKSSQAPKLLFHYYDKDFNNEADTPDNFQSRRPNTSFCFLDIRSPGLGDTAMYLCATSSRLDSLYGYTFGSGTRLTVV.

The V gene is TRBV30, the J gene TRBJ2-5; possible D gene TRBD2, 6 bases. The CDR3 consists of 19 residues. Germline loops: CDR1 GTSNPN, CDR2 SVGIG (reference sequence). Trimming removed 1 base at V and 0 bases at J, with 24 bases between. CDR3 amino acids: CAWSARGTLARSYQETQYF. The CDR3 DNA reads TGTGCCTGGAGTGCCCGCGGGACTCTAGCCCGATCGTACCAAGAGACCCAGTACTTC. Together with reference TRBV30 and TRBJ2-5, the CDR3 gives the full variable domain: SQTIHQWPATLVQPVGSPLSLECTVEGTSNPNLYWYRQAAGRGLQLLFYSVGIGQISSEVPQNLSASRPQDRQFILSSKKLLLSDSGFYLCAWSARGTLARSYQETQYFGPGTRLLVL.

The V call is TRBV23-1, the J call TRBJ1-5; D perhaps matches TRBD1 (5 bases). TRBV23-1 belongs to the ORF category, with a function that is uncertain. CDR3 length: 16 residues. Trimming removed 6 bases at V and 0 bases at J, with 15 bases between. CDR3 nucleotide sequence: TGCGCCAGCAGACCCGGGACGTTTAATAGCAATCAGCCCCAGCATTTT. Amino acid sequence: CASRPGTFNSNQPQHF.

The chain links TRBV6-5 to TRBJ1-3; D is unclear. The CDR3 sequence is 12 residues long. Trimming removed 7 bases from V and 2 bases from J, with 6 bases in between. The germline V gene has CDR1 MNHEY and CDR2 SVGAGI. The CDR3 loop reads CASKDTGNTIYF. The CDR3 DNA is TGTGCCAGCAAGGATACTGGAAACACCATATATTTT.

The V call is TRBV5-1, the J call TRBJ2-3; TRBD1 agrees at 8 bases. The V and J ends lost 3 bases and 5 bases, in that order; junction bases with no gene match: 8. The V gene's germline CDR1 is SGHRS and CDR2 YFSETQ. This CDR3 spans 15 amino acids. CDR3 DNA sequence: TGCGCCAGCAGCTCCAATGGACAGGGTGGAGATACGCAGTATTTT. As protein: CASSSNGQGGDTQYF.

The V and J genes are TRBV3-1 (or the pseudogene TRBV3-2) and TRBJ2-7, with 14 bases aligning to TRBD2. Looked up from germline, CDR1 is LGHDT and CDR2 is YNNKEL (reference sequence). The CDR3 contains 16 residues. The J segment lost 4 bases and the V segment lost 3 bases, leaving 5 bases of the junction unmatched. The CDR3 is CASSHPGLAGEYEQYF. The CDR3 DNA reads TGTGCCAGCAGCCACCCGGGACTAGCGGGAGAATACGAGCAGTACTTC.

This chain joins TRBV28 and TRBJ2-7; tentatively, D is TRBD1 or TRBD2 (5 bases each). Between the trimmed V and J ends, which lost 3 bases and 3 bases, there was a span of 9 bases. The germline gives CDR1 MDHEN, CDR2 SYDVKM. The CDR3 is 13 amino acids. CDR3 bases: TGTGCCAGCAGTTTGGGACGGAGCTACGAGCAGTACTTC. Translating gives CASSLGRSYEQYF.

The J gene is TRBJ2-1, the V gene TRBV9; D is ambiguous. Looked up from germline, CDR1 is SGDLS and CDR2 is YYNGEE. The CDR3 has 16 amino acids. The V end was cut by 0 bases, the J end by 5 bases, with 15 bases between. The CDR3 DNA sequence: TGTGCCAGCAGCGTAGGGATCAGCATTACGAACAATGAGCAGTTCTTC. This translates into CASSVGISITNNEQFF.

The chain links TRBV2 to TRBJ2-1, with D perhaps TRBD1 (5 bases). The CDR3 is made up of 11 amino acids. Germline CDR1 SNHLY, CDR2 FYNNEI. V was pared by 7 bases and J by 15 bases, with 16 bases between. The CDR3 bases are TGTGCCAGCATTCGGGCAGGGCGCTCGTTCTTC. Encoded protein: CASIRAGRSFF. Full variable domain (outside the CDR3, taken from reference TRBV2 and TRBJ2-1): EPEVTQTPSHQVTQMGQEVILRCVPISNHLYFYWYRQILGQKVEFLVSFYNNEISEKSEIFDDQFSVERPDGSNFTLKIRSTKLEDSAMYFCASIRAGRSFFGPGTRLTVL.

The CDR3 here is CASSPKGQRHNTGELFF. The CDR3 coding sequence is TGTGCCAGCTCACCGAAGGGACAGAGACACAACACCGGGGAGCTGTTTTTT. This rearrangement joins TRBV18 to TRBJ2-2, with 7 bases matching TRBD1. Per the germline V gene, CDR1 is KGHSH and CDR2 is LQKENI. This CDR3 contains 17 residues. Trimming at V came to 3 bases and at J to 2 bases, leaving 9 bases not matched to a gene.

CDR3 region: CASTQHSLGRGSYEQYF. The CDR3 DNA reads as TGCGCCAGCACCCAACACAGCTTGGGCAGGGGAAGCTACGAGCAGTACTTC. The J gene is TRBJ2-7, the V gene TRBV5-1; possible D gene TRBD1, 6 bases. Between the trimmed V and J ends, which lost 6 bases and 3 bases, there was a span of 25 bases. Per germline, CDR1 SGHRS and CDR2 YFSETQ. This CDR3 comprises 17 residues.

In this sample, this clone turned up a few times. J is TRBJ1-6 and V is TRBV19, with 9 bases lining up with TRBD1. V shed 10 bases, J shed 6 bases, and the junction held 10 bases outside the gene matches. This CDR3 region has 15 residues. Germline V gives CDR1 LNHDA, CDR2 SQIVND (reference sequence). CDR3 sequence (DNA): TGTGCCACCACCAGTGGGGACAGGGTTAATTCACCCCTCCACTTT. This codes for CATTSGDRVNSPLHF.